This T cell receptor (beta chain) was identified in a study of blood T cell repertoires in COVID-19. TCRdb's table, derived via immunoSEQ multiplex PCR, lists solely in-frame clones and lacks some. The table shows approximately 200,000 clones, with 84% occurring only once. CDR1 is LGHDT, CDR2 YNNKEL, per germline (reference sequence). The CDR3 runs 14 residues. Trimming removed 1 base at V and 7 bases at J, with 13 bases between. The rearrangement joins TRBV3-1 (or the pseudogene TRBV3-2) to TRBJ1-2, with D possibly matching TRBD1 (5 bases). Sequenced material: PBMCs or T cells enriched from blood (not recorded which). The receptor was derived from a man in his 60s who had recovered from COVID-19. CDR3 loop: CASSQVGVVSGYTF. The CDR3 nucleotides are TGTGCCAGCAGCCAAGTAGGGGTAGTGAGTGGCTACACCTTC.